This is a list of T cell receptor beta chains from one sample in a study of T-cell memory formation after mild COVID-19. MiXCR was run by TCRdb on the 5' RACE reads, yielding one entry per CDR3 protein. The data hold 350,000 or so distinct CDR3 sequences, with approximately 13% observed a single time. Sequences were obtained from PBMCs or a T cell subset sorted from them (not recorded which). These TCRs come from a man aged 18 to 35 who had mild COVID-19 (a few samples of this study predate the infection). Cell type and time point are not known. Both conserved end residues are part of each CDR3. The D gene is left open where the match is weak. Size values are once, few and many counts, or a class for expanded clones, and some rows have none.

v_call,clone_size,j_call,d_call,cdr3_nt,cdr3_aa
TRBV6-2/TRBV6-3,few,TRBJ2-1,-,TGTGCCAGCAGTTCCCCGCTGTTCACCTCCTACAATGAGCAGTTCTTC,CASSSPLFTSYNEQFF
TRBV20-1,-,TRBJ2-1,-,TGCAGTGCTAGTTTGAGCTCCTACAATGAGCAGTTCTTC,CSASLSSYNEQFF
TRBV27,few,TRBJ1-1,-,TGTGCCAGCAGCCCGGACTGGTTGAACACTGAAGCTTTCTTT,CASSPDWLNTEAFF
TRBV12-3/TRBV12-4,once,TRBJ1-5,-,TGTGCCAGCAGTTTGATGGCGGGACAGCCCCAGCATTTT,CASSLMAGQPQHF
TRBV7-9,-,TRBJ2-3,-,TGTGCCAGCAGCACCCGGGAAGGACGCACAGATACGCAGTATTTT,CASSTREGRTDTQYF
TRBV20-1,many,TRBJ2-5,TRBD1,TGCAGTGCCGACAGGGGGCGCGTGTCAGAGACCCAGTACTTC,CSADRGRVSETQYF
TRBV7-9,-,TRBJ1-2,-,TGTGCCAGCAGCTGGCCTGATCTGGATTTAGCTAACTATGGCTACACCTTC,CASSWPDLDLANYGYTF
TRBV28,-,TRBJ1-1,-,TGTGCCAGCAGTTTACTTGTGTCGAGTGAAGCTTTCTTT,CASSLLVSSEAFF
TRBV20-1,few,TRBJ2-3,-,TGCAGTGCTAATAGCCCAGGCACCAAATGGGGGCCCACAGATACGCAGTATTTT,CSANSPGTKWGPTDTQYF
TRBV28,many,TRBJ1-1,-,TGTGCCAGTCTCCCCCAGGCCTTCAACACTGAAGCTTTCTTT,CASLPQAFNTEAFF
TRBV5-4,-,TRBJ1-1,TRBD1,TGTGCCAGCAGCAGGGGGGACAGGGGGGCTGAAGCTTTCTTT,CASSRGDRGAEAFF
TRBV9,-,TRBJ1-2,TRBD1,TGTGCCAGCAGCGCCGACAGGGAGGGTCAGTATGGCTACACCTTC,CASSADREGQYGYTF
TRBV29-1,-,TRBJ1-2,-,-,CSVGGGSF
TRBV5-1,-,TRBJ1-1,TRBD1,TGCGCCAGCAGCAGGACAGGGGTAGGGACTGCCGAAGCTTTCTTT,CASSRTGVGTAEAFF
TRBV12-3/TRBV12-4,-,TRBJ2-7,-,TGTGCCAGCAGTTTGGTCCAGGCTACCTCTGAGGAGCAGTACTTC,CASSLVQATSEEQYF
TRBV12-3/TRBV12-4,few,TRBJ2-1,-,TGTGCCAGCAGGCCAGTGGGTGGAGGACTCTACAATGAGCAGTTCTTC,CASRPVGGGLYNEQFF
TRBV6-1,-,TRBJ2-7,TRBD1,TGTGCCAGCAGTAAGGACAGGATCTCCTACGAGCAGTACTTC,CASSKDRISYEQYF
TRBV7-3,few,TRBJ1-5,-,TGTGCCAGCAGCACACGCGCCGGGGAACAGCCCCAGCATTTT,CASSTRAGEQPQHF
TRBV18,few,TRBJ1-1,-,TGTGCCAGCTCACCACCGTCAGGAAGAGGGAACACTGAAGCTTTCTTT,CASSPPSGRGNTEAFF
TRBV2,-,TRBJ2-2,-,TGTGCCAGCAGTGAATGGACAGACACCGGGGAGCTGTTTTTT,CASSEWTDTGELFF
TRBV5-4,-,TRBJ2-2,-,TGTGCCAGCAGCTTGGAGCTAGCGGGGGAGCTGTTTTTT,CASSLELAGELFF
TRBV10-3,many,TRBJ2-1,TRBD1,TGTGCCATCAGTGCGGGACAGGGGGGTCGGTTCTTC,CAISAGQGGRFF
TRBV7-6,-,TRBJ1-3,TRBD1,TGTGCCAGCAGCTTGGGACAGCTCTCTGGAAACACCATATATTTT,CASSLGQLSGNTIYF
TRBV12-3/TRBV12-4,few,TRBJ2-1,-,TGTGCCAGCATTTCCCTTGGGCGGGGGCCGTACAATGAGCAGTTCTTC,CASISLGRGPYNEQFF
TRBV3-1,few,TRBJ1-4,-,TGTGCCAGCGGCGTCGCCGAAAAACTGTTTTTT,CASGVAEKLFF
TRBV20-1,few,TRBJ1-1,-,TGCAGTGCTAGAGATCCGCGAGGGGCTGGGACTGAAGCTTTCTTT,CSARDPRGAGTEAFF
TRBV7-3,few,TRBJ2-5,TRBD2,TGTGCCAGCAGCTTAAGGGGGTCTAGCGGGGGCCAAGAGACCCAGTACTTC,CASSLRGSSGGQETQYF
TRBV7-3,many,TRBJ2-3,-,TGTGCCAGCAGCACCCTAGGAGATACGCAGTATTTT,CASSTLGDTQYF
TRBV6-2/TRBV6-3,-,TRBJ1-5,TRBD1,TGTGCCAGCAGTCCACTCAACAGGGGGGCTCAGCCCCAGCATTTT,CASSPLNRGAQPQHF
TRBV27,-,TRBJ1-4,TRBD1,TGTGCCAGCAGTCGCACAGGGGTGGGATTAGAAAAACTGTTTTTT,CASSRTGVGLEKLFF
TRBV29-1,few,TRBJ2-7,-,TGCAGCGTTGAGGGGTTGGGACTCGGCGAGCAGTACTTC,CSVEGLGLGEQYF
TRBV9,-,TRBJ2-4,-,TGTGCCAGCAGCGAGACGTCATATGCCAAAAACATTCAGTACTTC,CASSETSYAKNIQYF
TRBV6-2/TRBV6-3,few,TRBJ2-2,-,TGTGCCAGCAGTTACGACAGGCCATCGGCCGGGGAGCTGTTTTTT,CASSYDRPSAGELFF
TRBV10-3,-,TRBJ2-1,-,TGTGCCATCAGTGATTTAGGTCTTGCGGGGCCACCCTCCTACAATGAGCAGTTCTTC,CAISDLGLAGPPSYNEQFF
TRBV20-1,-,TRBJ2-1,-,TGCAGTGCTAGCCCCGGGAAGTTCTTC,CSASPGKFF
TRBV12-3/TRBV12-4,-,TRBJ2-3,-,TGTGCCAGCACCTTCCGTGGCAGGGTAGGGAGTACAGATACGCAGTATTTT,CASTFRGRVGSTDTQYF
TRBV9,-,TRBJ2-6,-,TGTGCCAGCAGCGAGCCTGGACGGTCTGGGGCCAACGTCCTGACTTTC,CASSEPGRSGANVLTF
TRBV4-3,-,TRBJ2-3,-,TGCGCCAGCAGCCAAGAGGGTGGCAGGGGAGATACGCAGTATTTT,CASSQEGGRGDTQYF
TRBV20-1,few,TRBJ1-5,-,TGCAGTGCTAGGGCCAGACTTAGCAATCAGCCCCAGCATTTT,CSARARLSNQPQHF
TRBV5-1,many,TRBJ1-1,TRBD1,TGCGCCAGCAGCTTGGGGGACAGGGGGTCAGCTTTCTTT,CASSLGDRGSAFF
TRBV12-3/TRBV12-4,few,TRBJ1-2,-,TGTGCCAGCAGTTTCACCTTTACAGGGAGAGGCGGCTACACCTTC,CASSFTFTGRGGYTF
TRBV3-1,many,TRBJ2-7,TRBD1,TGTGCCAGCAGCCAAGTCGGGGACAGGAGCTCCTACGAGCAGTACTTC,CASSQVGDRSSYEQYF
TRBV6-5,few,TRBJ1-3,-,TGTGCCAGCAGTTACGGAGTTGGGGGTACCGGAAACACCATATATTTT,CASSYGVGGTGNTIYF
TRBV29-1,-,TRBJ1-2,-,TGCAGCGTAGTAGGACAGCTCTCTAACTATGGCTACACCTTC,CSVVGQLSNYGYTF
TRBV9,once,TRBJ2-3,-,TGTGCCAGCAGCGTAGTTCCACTGAGCACAGATACGCAGTATTTT,CASSVVPLSTDTQYF
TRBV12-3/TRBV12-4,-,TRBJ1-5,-,TGTGCCAGCAGTTTTAGTTGGGATCAGCCCCAGCATTTT,CASSFSWDQPQHF
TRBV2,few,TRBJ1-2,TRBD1,TGTGCCGGGACCCCGGACAGGGGCTATGGCTACACCTTC,CAGTPDRGYGYTF
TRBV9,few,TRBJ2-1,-,TGTGCCAGCAGCGTAGAGGAGGACTTCAACAATGAGCAGTTCTTC,CASSVEEDFNNEQFF
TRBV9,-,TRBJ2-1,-,TGTGCCAGCAGCTCCCCCGGAGGGAAGCAGTTCTTC,CASSSPGGKQFF
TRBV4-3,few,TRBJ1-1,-,TGCGCCAGCAGCCAAGATTACCCTCTGAGGGGAGGAGCTTTCTTT,CASSQDYPLRGGAFF
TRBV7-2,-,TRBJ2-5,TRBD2,TGTGCCAGCAGCTTTTCTAAGACTAGCGGGGGCTATGGAGAGACCCAGTACTTC,CASSFSKTSGGYGETQYF